This T cell receptor beta chain was captured in a study of memory CD8 T cells in hepatitis C reinfection. Clones were sequenced by immunoSEQ multiplex PCR, and TCRdb holds only the in-frame ones, with some missing. The table shows around 45,000 clones, with 75% to 90% occurring only once. The V gene's germline CDR1 is LNHNV and CDR2 YYDKDF (reference sequence). CDR3 length: 17 residues. J lost 2 bases, V lost 5 bases, and 7 bases had no gene match. The time point here: late/post reinfection, 12 to 24 weeks after detection. TCR sequencing was done directly ex vivo on sorted cells, without expansion in vitro.

This rearrangement joins TRBV15 to TRBJ2-1; 12 nucleotides agree with TRBD2. The receptor's source is a man between 18 and 29 years old with hepatitis C virus infection. Sequences were obtained from naive CD8+ T cells sorted from blood. CDR3 DNA: TGTGCCACCAGCCCTAGACTAGCGGGAGATGCCTACAATGAGCAGTTCTTC. As protein: CATSPRLAGDAYNEQFF.